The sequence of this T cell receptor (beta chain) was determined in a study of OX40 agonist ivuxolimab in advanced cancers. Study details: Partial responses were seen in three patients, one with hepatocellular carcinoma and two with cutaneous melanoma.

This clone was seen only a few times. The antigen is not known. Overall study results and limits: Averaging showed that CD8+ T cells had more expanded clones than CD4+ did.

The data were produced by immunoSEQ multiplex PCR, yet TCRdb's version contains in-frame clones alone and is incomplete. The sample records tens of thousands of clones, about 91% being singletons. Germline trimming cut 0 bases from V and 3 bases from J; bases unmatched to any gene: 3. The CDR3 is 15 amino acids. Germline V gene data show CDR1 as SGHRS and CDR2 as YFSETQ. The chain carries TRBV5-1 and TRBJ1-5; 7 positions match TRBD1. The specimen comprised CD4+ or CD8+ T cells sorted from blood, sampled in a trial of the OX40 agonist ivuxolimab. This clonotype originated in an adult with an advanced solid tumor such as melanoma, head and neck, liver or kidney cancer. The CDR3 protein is CASSLAGQINQPQHF. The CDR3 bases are TGCGCCAGCAGCTTGGCGGGACAGATCAATCAGCCCCAGCATTTT. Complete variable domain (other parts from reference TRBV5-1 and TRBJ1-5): KAGVTQTPRYLIKTRGQQVTLSCSPISGHRSVSWYQQTPGQGLQFLFEYFSETQRNKGNFPGRFSGRQFSNSRSEMNVSTLELGDSALYLCASSLAGQINQPQHFGDGTRLSIL.